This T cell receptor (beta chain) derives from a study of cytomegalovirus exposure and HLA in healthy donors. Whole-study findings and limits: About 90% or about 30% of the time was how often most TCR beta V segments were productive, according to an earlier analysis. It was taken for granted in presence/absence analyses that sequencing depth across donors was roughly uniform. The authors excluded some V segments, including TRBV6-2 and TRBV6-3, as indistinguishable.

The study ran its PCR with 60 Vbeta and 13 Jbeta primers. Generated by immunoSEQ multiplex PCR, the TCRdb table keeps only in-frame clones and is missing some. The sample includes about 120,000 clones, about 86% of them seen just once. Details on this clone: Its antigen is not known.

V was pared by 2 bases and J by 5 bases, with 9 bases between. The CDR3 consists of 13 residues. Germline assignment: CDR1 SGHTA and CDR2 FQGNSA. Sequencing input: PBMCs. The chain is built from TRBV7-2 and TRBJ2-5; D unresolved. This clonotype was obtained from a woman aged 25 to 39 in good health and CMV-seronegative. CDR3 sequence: CASSLMFSETQYF. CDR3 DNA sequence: TGTGCCAGCAGCTTAATGTTCTCGGAGACCCAGTACTTC.